These 3 T cell receptor beta chains were all obtained from the same sample, sequenced in a study of cytomegalovirus exposure and HLA in healthy donors. Primers: 60 Vbeta forward and 13 Jbeta reverse. Using immunoSEQ multiplex PCR, the repertoire was profiled, and TCRdb retains in-frame clones only, with some absent. This repertoire shows approximately 190,000 clones, roughly 13% found once; its top ten account for 7.8%. Input material: PBMCs. These receptors were collected from a man aged 45 to 65 in good health and CMV-seropositive.

This clone was seen a handful of times. This rearrangement joins TRBV6-4 to TRBJ2-2; no firm D call. Trimming removed 5 bases from V and 4 bases from J, with 11 bases in between. The CDR3 is made up of 14 amino acids. The V gene's germline CDR1 is MRHNA and CDR2 SNTAGT. CDR3: CASSPSPGTGELFF. The CDR3 nucleotides read TGTGCCAGCAGTCCCTCCCCGGGCACCGGGGAGCTGTTTTTT.

The chain recombines TRBV30 with TRBJ2-2; possibly TRBD1 for D (6 bases). Germline lookup yields CDR1 GTSNPN and CDR2 SVGIG (reference sequence). Trimming took 0 bases from V and 7 from J, leaving 12 bases between them. This CDR3 spans 14 amino acids. DNA for the CDR3: TGTGCCTGGAGTGTTACAGGGCCTGACGGGGAGCTGTTTTTT. As protein: CAWSVTGPDGELFF.

This clone has only a few counts. The CDR3 sequence: CASSLRPSYEKLFF. For the CDR3, the DNA is TGTGCCAGCAGTTTACGTCCCTCTTATGAAAAACTGTTTTTT. The chain links TRBV28 to TRBJ1-4; D is uncertain. Per germline, CDR1 MDHEN and CDR2 SYDVKM. The CDR3 has 14 amino acids. Trimming shortened V by 2 bases and J by 6 bases, and 10 bases separated the two germline ends.